This T cell receptor (beta chain) emerged from a study of blood T cells in healthy people across ages. V was trimmed by 1 base and J by 8 bases, leaving 20 bases between them. CDR3 size: 15 residues. CDR1 and CDR2 from the germline V gene are SQVTM and ANQGSEA. Healthy individuals of Caucasian origin from Russia, aged about 6 to 100, served as donors. This clonotype was counted once. Its antigen is as yet unknown. Study-wide findings and caveats: Compared with aged donors, long-lived donors showed fewer expanded clones, suggesting selection.

Primed by a sample-barcoded 5' primer and a J-beta primer mix, a second PCR proceeded for about 6 to 12 cycles. Tags on each cDNA molecule came from a template-switch adaptor with 12 random nucleotides. TCRdb used MiXCR to reprocess the 5' RACE reads, holding one entry per CDR3 protein. The sample holds 1.5 million or so distinct CDR3 sequences; around 42% are singletons and the top ten take 7% to 9.5%. Sequencing was done on a sample of blood. This receptor was obtained from a woman younger than 35 in good health. The chain couples TRBV29-1 to TRBJ1-1, with D possibly matching TRBD1 (6 bases). The CDR3 DNA is TGCAGCGTTGAAGGAAGGGGGGCCCCCCGTACCGAAGCTTTCTTT. Protein: CSVEGRGAPRTEAFF. Combining the CDR3 with reference TRBV29-1 and TRBJ1-1 gives the whole variable domain SAVISQKPSRDICQRGTSLTIQCQVDSQVTMMFWYRQQPGQSLTLIATANQGSEATYESGFVIDKFPISRPNLTFSTLTVSNMSPEDSSIYLCSVEGRGAPRTEAFFGQGTRLTVV.